The TCR beta chain under discussion was sequenced for a study of cytomegalovirus exposure and HLA in healthy donors. Study-level information: It was reported in a later analysis that the 100 to 150 validation repertoires used the same platform as the approximately 600 first-cohort repertoires.

This CDR3 has 14 amino acids. Trimming at V came to 4 bases and at J to 7 bases, leaving 9 bases not matched to a gene. CDR1 is SGHDT and CDR2 is YYEEEE in the germline V gene. The study's findings and limits: Some public TCRs appeared in many individuals, while most sequences were rare.

Some clones are missing from TCRdb's copy, which holds only in-frame ones; the method was immunoSEQ multiplex PCR. The sample shows 150,000 to 200,000 clones, roughly 83% of them seen only once. A word on this clone: Its antigen is not known.

Sequences were obtained from PBMCs. The sequence was collected from a woman under 30 in good health and CMV-seronegative. The chain is built from TRBV5-6 and TRBJ2-7; TRBD1 agrees at 9 bases. Here the CDR3 DNA reads TGTGCCAGCAGCCCCGTCTACAGGGGGCAGGAGCAGTACTTC. This sequence encodes CASSPVYRGQEQYF.